These 8 T cell receptor beta chains share one sample of origin, sequenced in a study of prognosis after radiotherapy for stage I lung cancer. TCR beta CDR3 amplification from genomic DNA was performed by two-round multiplex PCR. The use of primers specific to each TRBV and TRBJ gene characterized first-round PCR. Using its own MiXCR run on the multiplex PCR reads, TCRdb lists one record per CDR3 protein. The sample lists 13,000 or so distinct CDR3 sequences; about 50% were seen once. The material was PBMCs, obtained before or after stereotactic body radiation therapy (not recorded which). The origin of the receptors is a donor over 45 with non-small cell lung cancer.

The J gene is TRBJ2-7, the V gene TRBV30; no definite D call. The length of the CDR3 is 11 residues. Germline CDR1 and CDR2: GTSNPN and SVGIG (reference sequence). Trimming removed 4 bases from V and 3 bases from J, with 7 bases in between. The CDR3 DNA sequence: TGTGCCTGGACTAGGAACTACGAGCAGTACTTC. Translating it yields CAWTRNYEQYF.

The V and J genes are TRBV2 and TRBJ1-2; no reliable D call. The CDR3 sequence is 17 residues long. Germline V gene sequence: CDR1 SNHLY, CDR2 FYNNEI. V gave up 7 bases and J gave up 3 bases, with 24 bases separating them. The CDR3 loop is CASIKSPGKGVDYGYTF. The CDR3, as DNA: TGTGCCAGCATCAAAAGCCCGGGAAAGGGTGTTGACTATGGCTACACCTTC.

Within the sample, this clonotype is medium-sized. This rearrangement joins TRBV24-1 to TRBJ2-7; TRBD1 matches at 9 bases. After removal of 3 bases from V and 6 bases from J, the junction contained 5 bases not matched to a gene. The CDR3 totals 14 residues. In germline, CDR1 is KGHDR, CDR2 SFDVKD. CDR3 in DNA: TGTGCCACCAGTGATCGGACAGGGGTCAGCGAGCAGTACTTC. It encodes CATSDRTGVSEQYF.

This sequence joins TRBV20-1 and TRBJ2-2; 8 bases match TRBD2. The CDR3 consists of 14 residues. Germline V gives CDR1 DFQATT, CDR2 SNEGSKA (reference sequence). V shed 0 bases, J shed 7 bases, and the junction held 4 bases outside the gene matches. The CDR3 coding sequence is TGCAGTGCTAGAGATGAGCGGGAGTACGGGGAGCTGTTTTTT. Translating gives CSARDEREYGELFF.

This clonotype was found once. CDR3 region: CASSLGTGRYGYTF. CDR3 sequence (DNA): TGCGCCAGCAGCTTGGGTACAGGTCGGTATGGCTACACCTTC. The rearrangement joins TRBV5-1 to TRBJ1-2; TRBD1 is a possible D gene (5 bases). The CDR3 totals 14 residues. The germline V gene encodes CDR1 SGHRS and CDR2 YFSETQ. Trimming left V 0 bases short and J 5 bases short, with 11 bases between.

V and J are TRBV6-1 and TRBJ1-6; perhaps TRBD1 as D (6 bases). Trimming removed 6 bases at V and 0 bases at J, with 15 bases between. CDR1 and CDR2 (germline): MNHNS, SASEGT. The CDR3 is 17 residues long. The CDR3, as DNA: TGTGCCAGCAGGAGGGGGGGGTTGAGCTCCTATAATTCACCCCTCCACTTT. Translating it yields CASRRGGLSSYNSPLHF.

Details on this clonotype: This sequence is one base from a far larger clone and is likely a read error. The chain employs TRBV11-3 and TRBJ2-7; 7 nucleotides align to TRBD1. Trimming at V came to 7 bases and at J to 12 bases, leaving 12 bases not matched to a gene. The CDR3 runs 12 residues. Germline CDR1 is SGHNT and CDR2 is YENEEA. CDR3 in amino acids: CASIIPGTVGYF. The CDR3 nucleotides read TGTGCCAGCATTATCCCCGGGACAGTTGGGTACTTC.

The CDR3: CASSMSQGPTGELFF. CDR3 nucleotide sequence: TGTGCCAGTAGTATGAGCCAGGGGCCCACCGGGGAGCTGTTTTTT. This sequence joins TRBV19 and TRBJ2-2; tentatively, D is TRBD1 (6 bases). Trimming pared 3 bases from V and 4 bases from J, leaving 12 bases between. This CDR3 is built from 15 residues. Germline CDR1 reads LNHDA; CDR2 reads SQIVND (reference sequence).